A single sample gave rise to the 18 T cell receptor beta chains below, sequenced in a study of shared T cell receptors in the human thymus. TCRdb keeps only in-frame clones here, not all; method: immunoSEQ multiplex PCR. The sample consists of about 610,000 clones, around nine tenths of them appearing once. This sample was also put to use in a study of human thymus T cells.

Material for sequencing was thymocytes. These receptors were taken from a boy under two years old with a congenital heart defect.

The chain joins TRBV28 to TRBJ1-1; no clear D gene. CDR3 length equals 14 residues. Germline V lookup: CDR1 MDHEN, CDR2 SYDVKM. V was shortened by 5 bases and J by 2 bases, with 12 bases between the two germline ends. CDR3 residues: CASSLRRVNTEAFF. CDR3 DNA: TGTGCCAGCAGTCTTCGGCGGGTCAACACTGAAGCTTTCTTT.

The chain combines TRBV27 with TRBJ1-1; 7 nucleotides line up with TRBD1. The CDR3 consists of 15 residues. CDR1 MNHEY and CDR2 SMNVEV come from the germline V gene (reference sequence). With 6 bases clipped from V and 5 bases from J, the junction kept 12 bases outside the gene matches. CDR3: CASSNNGTDPTEAFF. CDR3 sequence (DNA): TGTGCCAGCAGCAATAACGGGACAGACCCTACTGAAGCTTTCTTT.

The chain employs TRBV18 and TRBJ2-1; D not resolved. V lost 6 bases to trimming and J lost 8 bases, with 8 bases between them. This CDR3 contains 11 residues. CDR1 KGHSH and CDR2 LQKENI come from the germline V gene. The CDR3 spells CASSVLYEQFF. Here the CDR3 DNA reads TGTGCCAGCTCCGTACTCTATGAGCAGTTCTTC.

The V gene is TRBV4-3, the J gene TRBJ2-2, with D possibly being TRBD1 (5 bases). V dropped 0 bases and J dropped 0 bases, with 17 bases sitting between them. Per the germline V gene, CDR1 is LGHNA and CDR2 is YSLEER. CDR3 length: 19 amino acids. Written as DNA, the CDR3 is TGCGCCAGCAGCCAAGAGTGGCTCAGGGTGGTGGCGAACACCGGGGAGCTGTTTTTT. It translates to CASSQEWLRVVANTGELFF.

The genes are TRBV10-1 and TRBJ2-5; D gene uncertain. The CDR3 has 13 residues. Per germline, CDR1 WNHNN and CDR2 SYGVQD (reference sequence). V was cut by 2 bases and J by 1 base, with 5 bases left in between. As DNA, the CDR3 is TGCGCCAGCAGTGAGCGGTCCCAAGAGACCCAGTACTTC. It translates to CASSERSQETQYF.

Of note for this clone: Other DNA sequences in this sample translate to the same CDR3. The V call is TRBV5-6, the J call TRBJ1-2; tentative D call: TRBD1 (6 bases). There are 15 residues in the CDR3. CDR1 and CDR2 (germline): SGHDT, YYEEEE. V was pared by 4 bases and J by 8 bases, with 21 bases between. The CDR3 DNA reads TGTGCCAGCAGCCGCCGGGGGGGACAAGTCTGGGGCTACACCTTC. Its translation is CASSRRGGQVWGYTF.

The CDR3 sequence: CSATGGLAGGPADTQYF. The DNA of the CDR3 is TGCAGCGCCACGGGCGGACTAGCGGGAGGGCCGGCAGATACGCAGTATTTT. The chain couples TRBV29-1 to TRBJ2-3, with TRBD2 identical over 15 bases. From germline, CDR1 is SQVTM and CDR2 ANQGSEA. The CDR3 spans 17 residues. V was pared by 7 bases and J by 4 bases, with 12 bases of the junction left unmatched.

The rearrangement joins TRBV29-1 to TRBJ2-1; 13 nucleotides align to TRBD2. With V trimmed by 6 bases and J by 11 bases, 1 base remained unmatched. The germline V gene encodes CDR1 SQVTM and CDR2 ANQGSEA. There are 11 residues in the CDR3. This CDR3 reads CSVGLAGKQFF. The DNA of the CDR3 is TGCAGCGTGGGACTAGCGGGGAAGCAGTTCTTC.

The chain links TRBV18 to TRBJ2-1, with TRBD2 matching over 13 bases. Germline values: CDR1 KGHSH, CDR2 LQKENI. The CDR3 runs 15 residues. The ends lost 2 bases at V and 8 bases at J; junction bases unmatched: 3. CDR3 loop: CASSPGLAGVDEQFF. Here the CDR3 DNA reads TGTGCCAGCTCACCAGGACTAGCGGGAGTGGATGAGCAGTTCTTC.

J is TRBJ2-7 and V is TRBV19; D perhaps matches TRBD1 (6 bases). V lost 4 bases, J lost 5 bases, and 15 bases lay in between. Germline-derived CDR1 and CDR2 are LNHDA and SQIVND (reference sequence). This CDR3 spans 14 amino acids. CDR3 residues: CASSNPGTRHEQYF. The DNA for the CDR3 is TGTGCCAGTAGTAACCCGGGGACAAGGCACGAGCAGTACTTC.

This sequence joins TRBV15 and TRBJ2-5, with D maybe TRBD2 (6 bases). This CDR3 is 14 amino acids long. Germline-derived CDR1 and CDR2 are LNHNV and YYDKDF (reference sequence). V was clipped by 0 bases and J by 5 bases, with 10 bases between them. The CDR3 DNA follows: TGTGCCACCAGCAGAGATCAGCTAGCGGAGACCCAGTACTTC. Its translation: CATSRDQLAETQYF.

The J gene is TRBJ2-7, the V gene TRBV27; D might be TRBD2 (7 bases). The CDR3 consists of 15 residues. V shed 4 bases and J shed 4 bases, with 17 bases lying between them. In germline, CDR1 is MNHEY, CDR2 SMNVEV (reference sequence). DNA for the CDR3: TGTGCCAGCAGTTCACAAACAGGGCGGGGGTACGAGCAGTACTTC. Protein sequence: CASSSQTGRGYEQYF.

This chain uses TRBV9 with TRBJ1-6; 7 positions agree with TRBD1. The CDR3 has 17 amino acids. Per the germline V gene, CDR1 is SGDLS and CDR2 is YYNGEE. The J segment lost 5 bases and the V segment lost 4 bases, leaving 12 bases of the junction unmatched. The CDR3 DNA follows: TGTGCCAGCAGCCCCCTATTCGGGACAGAGGATAATTCACCCCTCCACTTT. This sequence encodes CASSPLFGTEDNSPLHF.

This sequence joins TRBV7-9 and TRBJ2-5; 8 nucleotides align to TRBD1. Trimming cost V 5 bases and J 4 bases; bases outside gene matches: 18. The germline V gene has CDR1 SEHNR and CDR2 FQNEAQ (reference sequence). The CDR3 is 18 residues long. This CDR3 reads CASSPVTGEEASAETQYF. CDR3 in DNA: TGTGCCAGCAGCCCCGTGACAGGGGAGGAGGCAAGTGCAGAGACCCAGTACTTC. Complete variable domain (other parts from reference TRBV7-9 and TRBJ2-5): DTGVSQNPRHKITKRGQNVTFRCDPISEHNRLYWYRQTLGQGPEFLTYFQNEAQLEKSRLLSDRFSAERPKGSFSTLEIQRTEQGDSAMYLCASSPVTGEEASAETQYFGPGTRLLVL.

V gene TRBV10-2 combines with J gene TRBJ2-3; D is perhaps TRBD2 (6 bases). V was shortened by 8 bases and J by 4 bases, with 16 bases between the two germline ends. This CDR3 spans 14 amino acids. The germline gives CDR1 WSHSY, CDR2 SAAADI. The CDR3 region is CASPNGGPADTQYF. DNA of the CDR3: TGCGCCAGCCCAAACGGAGGGCCGGCAGATACGCAGTATTTT.

This chain joins TRBV7-9 and TRBJ2-2; D is undetermined. Germline V gives CDR1 SEHNR, CDR2 FQNEAQ (reference sequence). The CDR3 has 15 amino acids. V was trimmed by 5 bases and J by 5 bases, leaving 15 bases between them. CDR3 region: CASSRMQAYTGELFF. The CDR3 DNA sequence: TGTGCCAGCAGCAGAATGCAGGCTTATACCGGGGAGCTGTTTTTT. Supplemented by reference TRBV7-9 and TRBJ2-2, the full variable domain reads DTGVSQNPRHKITKRGQNVTFRCDPISEHNRLYWYRQTLGQGPEFLTYFQNEAQLEKSRLLSDRFSAERPKGSFSTLEIQRTEQGDSAMYLCASSRMQAYTGELFFGEGSRLTVL.

CDR3 sequence reads: CASMGPSRGAGTEKTQYF. DNA for the CDR3: TGTGCCAGCATGGGGCCAAGCCGGGGGGCGGGGACGGAAAAGACCCAGTACTTC. The chain couples TRBV14 to TRBJ2-5; tentative D call: TRBD2 (7 bases). The CDR3 is 18 amino acids. V gave up 7 bases and J gave up 6 bases, with 30 bases separating them. Germline CDR1 is SGHDN and CDR2 is FVKESK.

J is TRBJ2-7 and V is TRBV28; D possibly corresponds to TRBD1 (7 bases). Germline CDR1 is MDHEN and CDR2 is SYDVKM. This CDR3 is built from 15 residues. The V and J ends lost 2 bases and 2 bases respectively, with 13 bases between them. The CDR3 DNA is TGTGCCAGCAGTTTACAGGGGGGAATCACCTACGAGCAGTACTTC. This translates into CASSLQGGITYEQYF.